A single sample is the source of the 9 T cell receptor beta chains below, sequenced in a study of blood T cell repertoires in COVID-19. Sequencing was performed with immunoSEQ multiplex PCR; in TCRdb, only in-frame clones are kept and a portion is missing. The sample lists about 150,000 clones, about 73% occurring once. Input material: peripheral blood. All receptors derive from an elderly man with acute or convalescent COVID-19.

The rearrangement uses TRBV6-5 and TRBJ1-4, with TRBD1 matching 8 bases. CDR1 and CDR2 from the germline V gene are MNHEY and SVGAGI. The CDR3 runs to 14 residues. The V and J ends lost 6 bases and 7 bases, in that order; junction bases with no gene match: 7. The CDR3 sequence: CASRPRQGSEKLFF. The CDR3 nucleotides are TGTGCCAGCAGACCCAGACAGGGGTCTGAAAAACTGTTTTTT.

The rearrangement links TRBV5-8 to TRBJ1-5; TRBD1 is a possible D gene (5 bases). The CDR3 consists of 17 residues. Germline CDR1 reads SGHTS; CDR2 reads YDEGEE. V was cut by 2 bases and J by 0 bases, with 15 bases left in between. CDR3 residues: CASSLQVPQDSNQPQHF. The CDR3 nucleotides read TGTGCCAGCAGCTTACAGGTCCCCCAGGATAGCAATCAGCCCCAGCATTTT.

This chain joins TRBV5-4 and TRBJ1-2, with D possibly being TRBD1 (5 bases). The ends were cut back, 4 bases at V and 6 bases at J, with 19 bases in the middle. Germline CDR1 SGHNT, CDR2 YYREEE (reference sequence). The CDR3 sequence is 15 residues long. The CDR3 loop is CASSSLVNRGHGYTF. The DNA for the CDR3 is TGTGCCAGCAGCAGCTTAGTCAATAGGGGCCATGGCTACACCTTC.

The chain combines TRBV30 with TRBJ2-7; D is possibly TRBD2 (6 bases). The CDR3 is 13 residues long. Germline CDR1 and CDR2: GTSNPN and SVGIG (reference sequence). Between the trimmed V and J ends, which lost 4 bases and 3 bases, there was a span of 13 bases. The CDR3 spells CAWTTGLNYEQYF. The CDR3 nucleotides are TGTGCCTGGACTACGGGACTCAACTACGAGCAGTACTTC.

V usage is TRBV11-3 and J usage is TRBJ2-3; TRBD1 might be the D (6 bases). Germline V lookup: CDR1 SGHNT, CDR2 YENEEA. The CDR3 contains 14 residues. With 1 base removed from V and 2 bases from J, the gap between germline ends came to 7 bases. CDR3: CASSLGQDTDTQYF. The CDR3 nucleotides are TGTGCCAGCAGCTTAGGACAGGACACAGATACGCAGTATTTT.

The V gene is TRBV11-3, the J gene TRBJ2-1; TRBD2 agrees at 9 bases. V trimming: 1 base; J trimming: 7 bases; junction bases outside the gene matches: 8. This CDR3 region has 16 residues. Germline V CDR1 and CDR2: SGHNT, YENEEA. The CDR3 DNA reads as TGTGCCAGCAGCTTAGCCGGACTAGCGCCAAAGAATGAGCAGTTCTTC. Translation: CASSLAGLAPKNEQFF.

The chain carries TRBV20-1 and TRBJ2-5; no firm D call. This CDR3 region has 10 residues. V was cut by 5 bases and J by 8 bases, with 9 bases left in between. CDR1 and CDR2 (germline): DFQATT, SNEGSKA (reference sequence). CDR3 sequence: CSAPSGTQYF. DNA of the CDR3: TGCAGTGCTCCCTCCGGTACCCAGTACTTC.

The chain couples TRBV5-1 to TRBJ2-5, with 10 nucleotides matching TRBD1. CDR3 length: 15 residues. Per the germline V gene, CDR1 is SGHRS and CDR2 is YFSETQ. The V segment lost 6 bases and the J segment 0 bases; nucleotides outside the gene matches: 5. The DNA of the CDR3 is TGCGCCAGCACTGGGACAGGGGCGTACCAAGAGACCCAGTACTTC. It encodes CASTGTGAYQETQYF.

The chain couples TRBV11-3 to TRBJ1-2; 7 bases match TRBD1. CDR1 is SGHNT and CDR2 is YENEEA in the germline V gene. The CDR3 is made up of 12 amino acids. J lost 10 bases, V lost 0 bases, and 2 bases had no gene match. CDR3 amino acids: CASSLEDRSYTF. The CDR3 coding sequence is TGTGCCAGCAGCTTAGAGGACAGGTCCTACACCTTC.